The 5 T cell receptor beta chains given below trace back to one sample, sequenced in a study of blood T cell repertoires in COVID-19. TCRdb's table, derived via immunoSEQ multiplex PCR, lists solely in-frame clones and lacks some. The sample lists approximately 230,000 clones; approximately 90% were seen once. Sequenced sample: peripheral blood. These TCRs come from a man between 18 and 35 years old with active or convalescent COVID-19.

The chain employs TRBV4-3 and TRBJ1-2; 7 bases fit TRBD1. V shed 0 bases, J shed 5 bases, and the junction held 6 bases outside the gene matches. Germline values: CDR1 LGHNA, CDR2 YSLEER. This CDR3 has 15 residues. CDR3 in DNA: TGCGCCAGCAGCCAAGAGCAGGGGGTGACATATGGCTACACCTTC. Residues: CASSQEQGVTYGYTF.

The genes are TRBV6-5 and TRBJ2-5; TRBD1 agrees at 8 bases. Germline V gives CDR1 MNHEY, CDR2 SVGAGI. With 4 bases clipped from V and 4 bases from J, the junction kept 5 bases outside the gene matches. This CDR3 is 14 amino acids long. CDR3 bases: TGTGCCAGCAGTTTCGGACAGGGCGGAGAGACCCAGTACTTC. Translated: CASSFGQGGETQYF.

V gene TRBV4-3 combines with J gene TRBJ1-4; 8 bases agree with TRBD1. This CDR3 comprises 19 residues. With V trimmed by 3 bases and J by 0 bases, 12 bases remained unmatched. CDR1 and CDR2 (germline): LGHNA, YSLEER. In nucleotides, the CDR3 is TGCGCCAGCAGCCAGAGTCCCGGGACAGGAGCTGCAACTAATGAAAAACTGTTTTTT. This translates into CASSQSPGTGAATNEKLFF.

The chain employs TRBV12-3 or TRBV12-4 and TRBJ1-3; D uncertain. Trimming removed 8 bases from V and 4 bases from J, with 6 bases in between. There are 11 residues in the CDR3. The CDR3 here is CASGGGNTIYF. CDR3 nucleotide sequence: TGTGCCAGCGGAGGGGGAAACACCATATATTTT.

In this sample, this clone turned up a few times. Here the CDR3 DNA reads TGTGCCAGTAGTATCCCCGGAGGGACAGGGGGCAGAGGCTACACCTTC. Its translation is CASSIPGGTGGRGYTF. The chain links TRBV19 to TRBJ1-2; 12 bases map to TRBD1. This CDR3 has 16 residues. V dropped 3 bases and J dropped 8; count of bases not matched to a gene: 10. The germline gives CDR1 LNHDA, CDR2 SQIVND (reference sequence).